Given below is one T cell receptor (beta chain) in context. Its antigen is not identified. The data belong to a study of PD-1 blockade in mismatch repair-deficient tumors. Looking at the study overall: Enrolled 2013-2016, patients had progressing, pretreated mismatch repair-deficient cancers of 12 types.

The assay was immunoSEQ multiplex PCR, and TCRdb's table has in-frame clones only and misses some. The sample has some 26,000 clones, 83% seen once; the top ten hold 20% to 25%. All patients were mismatch repair deficient, assessed by either PCR or immunohistochemistry. The study's findings and limits: Rapid post-treatment expansion, then contraction, generally preceding radiologic response, marked tumor-resident clones.

CDR3 length equals 15 residues. The V call is TRBV21-1, the J call TRBJ2-7; the table's D call TRBD1 went unverified against the DNA. TRBV21-1 is assigned pseudogene status. The sequenced sample was peripheral blood, obtained 12 weeks after starting pembrolizumab. This receptor was taken from an adult with mismatch repair-deficient cancer. The CDR3 sequence is CASSKGQTSSYEQYF. Here the CDR3 DNA reads TGTGCCAGCAGCAAAGGACAGACGTCATCCTACGAGCAGTACTTC.